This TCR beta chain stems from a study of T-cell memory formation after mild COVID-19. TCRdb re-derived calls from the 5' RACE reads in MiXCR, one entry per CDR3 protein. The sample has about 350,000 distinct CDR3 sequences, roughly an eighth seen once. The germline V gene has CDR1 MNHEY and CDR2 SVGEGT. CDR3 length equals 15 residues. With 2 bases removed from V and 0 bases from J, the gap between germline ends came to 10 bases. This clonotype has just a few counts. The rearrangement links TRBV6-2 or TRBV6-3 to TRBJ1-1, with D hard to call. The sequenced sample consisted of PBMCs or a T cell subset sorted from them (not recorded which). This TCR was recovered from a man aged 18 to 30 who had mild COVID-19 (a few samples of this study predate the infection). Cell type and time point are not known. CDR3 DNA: TGTGCCAGCAGTTACGCCGGACCGCTGAACACTGAAGCTTTCTTT. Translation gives CASSYAGPLNTEAFF.